This T cell receptor (beta chain) appears in the sequencing data of a study of blood T cell repertoires in COVID-19. Trimming shortened V by 1 base and J by 2 bases, and 7 bases separated the two germline ends. The CDR3 is made up of 14 amino acids. The V gene's germline CDR1 is SGHNT and CDR2 YENEEA. Generated by immunoSEQ multiplex PCR, the TCRdb table keeps only in-frame clones and is missing some. The table lists over 35,000 clones, 81% of them singletons. The sequence came from a man aged 40-55 years with active or convalescent COVID-19. This chain uses TRBV11-3 with TRBJ2-3; the D is unclear. Material for sequencing was peripheral blood. The CDR3 here is CASSLARNTDTQYF. CDR3 bases: TGTGCCAGCAGCTTAGCCAGGAACACAGATACGCAGTATTTT. Based on the CDR3 plus reference TRBV11-3 and TRBJ2-3, the full variable domain is EAGVVQSPRYKIIEKKQPVAFWCNPISGHNTLYWYLQNLGQGPELLIRYENEEAVDDSQLPKDRFSAERLKGVDSTLKIQPAELGDSAVYLCASSLARNTDTQYFGPGTRLTVL.